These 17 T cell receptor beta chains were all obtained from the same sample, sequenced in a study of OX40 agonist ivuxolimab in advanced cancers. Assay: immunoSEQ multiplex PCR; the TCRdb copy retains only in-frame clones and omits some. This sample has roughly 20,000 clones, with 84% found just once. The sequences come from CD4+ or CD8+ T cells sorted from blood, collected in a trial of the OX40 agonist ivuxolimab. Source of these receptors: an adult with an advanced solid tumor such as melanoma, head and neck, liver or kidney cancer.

Here the CDR3 reads CASSMGSGGHTEAFF. CDR3 DNA: TGTGCCAGTAGTATGGGATCAGGGGGTCACACTGAAGCTTTCTTT. The chain joins TRBV19 to TRBJ1-1; 7 bases map to TRBD1. In germline, CDR1 is LNHDA, CDR2 SQIVND (reference sequence). The CDR3 covers 15 residues. The junction had 7 bases not matched to a gene; V was cut back by 3 bases and J by 3 bases.

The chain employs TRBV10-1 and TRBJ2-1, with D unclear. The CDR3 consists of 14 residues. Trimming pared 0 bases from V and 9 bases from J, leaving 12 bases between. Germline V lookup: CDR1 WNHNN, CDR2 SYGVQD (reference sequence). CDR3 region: CASSESGSKVEQFF. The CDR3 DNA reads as TGCGCCAGCAGTGAGTCAGGCAGCAAGGTTGAGCAGTTCTTC.

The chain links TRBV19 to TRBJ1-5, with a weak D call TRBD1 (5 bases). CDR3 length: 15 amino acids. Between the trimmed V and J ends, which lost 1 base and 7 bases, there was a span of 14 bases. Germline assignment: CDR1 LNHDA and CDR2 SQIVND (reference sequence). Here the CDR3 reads CASSIVTALEQPQHF. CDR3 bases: TGTGCCAGTAGTATAGTGACAGCCCTTGAGCAGCCCCAGCATTTT.

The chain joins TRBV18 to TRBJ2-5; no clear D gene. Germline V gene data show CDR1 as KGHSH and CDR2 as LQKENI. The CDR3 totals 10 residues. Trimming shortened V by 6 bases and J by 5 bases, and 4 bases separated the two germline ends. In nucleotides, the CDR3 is TGTGCCAGCTCGCTGGAGACCCAGTACTTC. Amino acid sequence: CASSLETQYF.

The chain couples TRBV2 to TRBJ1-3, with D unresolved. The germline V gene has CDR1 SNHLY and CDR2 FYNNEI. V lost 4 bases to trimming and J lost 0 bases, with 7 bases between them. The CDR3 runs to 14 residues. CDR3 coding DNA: TGTGCCAGCAGTGGTGCAGTCTCTGGAAACACCATATATTTT. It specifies CASSGAVSGNTIYF.

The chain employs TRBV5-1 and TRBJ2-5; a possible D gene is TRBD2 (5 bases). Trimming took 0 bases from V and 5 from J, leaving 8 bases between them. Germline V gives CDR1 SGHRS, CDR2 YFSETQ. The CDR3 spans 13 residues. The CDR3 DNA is TGCGCCAGCAGCTTGGCGGGGAAGGAGACCCAGTACTTC. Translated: CASSLAGKETQYF.

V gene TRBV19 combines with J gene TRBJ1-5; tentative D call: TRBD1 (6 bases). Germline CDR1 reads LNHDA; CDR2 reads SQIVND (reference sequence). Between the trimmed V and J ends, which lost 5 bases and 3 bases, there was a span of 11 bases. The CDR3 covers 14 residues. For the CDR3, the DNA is TGTGCCAGTAGTCCTAGGACAGTCAATCAGCCCCAGCATTTT. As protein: CASSPRTVNQPQHF.

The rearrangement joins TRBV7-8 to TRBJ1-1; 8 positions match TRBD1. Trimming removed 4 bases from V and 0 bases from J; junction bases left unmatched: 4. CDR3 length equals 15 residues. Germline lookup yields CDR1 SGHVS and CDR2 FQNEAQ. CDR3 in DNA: TGTGCCAGCAGCTCGCCGGGACAGGTGAACACTGAAGCTTTCTTT. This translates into CASSSPGQVNTEAFF.

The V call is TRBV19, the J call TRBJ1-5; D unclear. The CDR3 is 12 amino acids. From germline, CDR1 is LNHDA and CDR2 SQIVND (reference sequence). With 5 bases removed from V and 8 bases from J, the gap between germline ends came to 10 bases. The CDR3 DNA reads TGTGCCAGTAGTCCGGGTTATGAGCCCCAGCATTTT. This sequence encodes CASSPGYEPQHF.

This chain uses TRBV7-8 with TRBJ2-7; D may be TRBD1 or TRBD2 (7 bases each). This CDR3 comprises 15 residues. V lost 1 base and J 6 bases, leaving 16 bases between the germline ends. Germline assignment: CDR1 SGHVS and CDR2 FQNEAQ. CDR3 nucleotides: TGTGCCAGCAGCTTAGTTGGGAGGGACAGACGCGAGCAGTACTTC. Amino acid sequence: CASSLVGRDRREQYF. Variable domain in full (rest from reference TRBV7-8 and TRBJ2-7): GAGVSQSPRYKVAKRGQDVALRCDPISGHVSLFWYQQALGQGPEFLTYFQNEAQLDKSGLPSDRFFAERPEGSVSTLKIQRTQQEDSAVYLCASSLVGRDRREQYFGPGTRLTVT.

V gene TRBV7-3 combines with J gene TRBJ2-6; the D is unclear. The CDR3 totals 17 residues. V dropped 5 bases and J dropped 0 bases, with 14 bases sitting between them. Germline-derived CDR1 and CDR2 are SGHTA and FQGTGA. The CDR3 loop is CASSIGHPLSGANVLTF. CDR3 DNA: TGTGCCAGCAGCATAGGGCATCCCCTCTCTGGGGCCAACGTCCTGACTTTC.

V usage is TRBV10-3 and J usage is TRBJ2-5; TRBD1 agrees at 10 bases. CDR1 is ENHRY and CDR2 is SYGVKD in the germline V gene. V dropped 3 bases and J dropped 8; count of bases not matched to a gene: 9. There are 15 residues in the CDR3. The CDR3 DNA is TGTGCCATCAGTGACCCGGGACAGGGGTTTGTTACCCAGTACTTC. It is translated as CAISDPGQGFVTQYF.

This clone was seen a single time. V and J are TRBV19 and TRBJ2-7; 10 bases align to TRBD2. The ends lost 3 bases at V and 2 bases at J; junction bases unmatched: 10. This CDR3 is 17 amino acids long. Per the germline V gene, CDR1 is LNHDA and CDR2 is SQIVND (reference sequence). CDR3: CASSIASGGVRTYEQYF. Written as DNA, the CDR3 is TGTGCCAGTAGTATCGCTAGCGGGGGAGTTAGAACCTACGAGCAGTACTTC.

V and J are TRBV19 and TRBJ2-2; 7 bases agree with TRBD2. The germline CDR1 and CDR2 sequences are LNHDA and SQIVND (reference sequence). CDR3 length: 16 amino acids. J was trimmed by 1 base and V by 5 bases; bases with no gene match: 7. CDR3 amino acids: CASSPLLALNTGELFF. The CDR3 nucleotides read TGTGCCAGTAGTCCCCTACTAGCGTTGAACACCGGGGAGCTGTTTTTT.

CDR3 amino acids: CAINGETSGVGNTQYF. In DNA, the CDR3 is TGTGCCATCAACGGAGAGACTAGCGGGGTCGGGAATACGCAGTATTTT. J is TRBJ2-3 and V is TRBV10-3, with 11 bases identical to TRBD2. V was pared by 7 bases and J by 7 bases, with 13 bases of the junction left unmatched. The CDR3 has 16 residues. The V gene's germline CDR1 is ENHRY and CDR2 SYGVKD.

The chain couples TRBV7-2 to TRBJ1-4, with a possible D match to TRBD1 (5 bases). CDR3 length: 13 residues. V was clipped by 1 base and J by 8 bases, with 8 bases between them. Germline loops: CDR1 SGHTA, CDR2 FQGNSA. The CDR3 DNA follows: TGTGCCAGCAGCTTAGTCGCAGGGGAAAAACTGTTTTTT. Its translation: CASSLVAGEKLFF.

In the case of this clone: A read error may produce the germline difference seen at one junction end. CDR3 bases: TGTGCCAGCAGTTCCGGGACAGGGGCCTACAATGAGCAGCTCTTC. Its protein is CASSSGTGAYNEQLF. The rearrangement links TRBV5-6 to TRBJ2-7; 10 bases match TRBD1. Germline-derived CDR1 and CDR2 are SGHDT and YYEEEE. This CDR3 has 15 amino acids.